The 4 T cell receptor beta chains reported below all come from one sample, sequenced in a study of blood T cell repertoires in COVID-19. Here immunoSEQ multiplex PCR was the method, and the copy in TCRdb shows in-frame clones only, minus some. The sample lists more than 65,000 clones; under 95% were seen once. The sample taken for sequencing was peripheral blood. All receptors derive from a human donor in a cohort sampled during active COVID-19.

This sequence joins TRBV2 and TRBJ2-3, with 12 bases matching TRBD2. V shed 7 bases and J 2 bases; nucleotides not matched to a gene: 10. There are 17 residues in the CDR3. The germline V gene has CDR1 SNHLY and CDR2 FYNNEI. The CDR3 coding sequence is TGTGCCAGCAACGAACTAGCGGGGGGACACGCCACAGATACGCAGTATTTT. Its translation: CASNELAGGHATDTQYF. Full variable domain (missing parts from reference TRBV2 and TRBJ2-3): EPEVTQTPSHQVTQMGQEVILRCVPISNHLYFYWYRQILGQKVEFLVSFYNNEISEKSEIFDDQFSVERPDGSNFTLKIRSTKLEDSAMYFCASNELAGGHATDTQYFGPGTRLTVL.

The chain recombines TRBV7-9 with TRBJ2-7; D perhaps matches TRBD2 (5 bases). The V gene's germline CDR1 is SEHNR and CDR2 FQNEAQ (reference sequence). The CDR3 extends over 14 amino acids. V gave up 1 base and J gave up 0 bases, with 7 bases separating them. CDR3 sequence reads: CASSLEGSSYEQYF. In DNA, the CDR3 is TGTGCCAGCAGCTTAGAAGGGAGCTCCTACGAGCAGTACTTC.

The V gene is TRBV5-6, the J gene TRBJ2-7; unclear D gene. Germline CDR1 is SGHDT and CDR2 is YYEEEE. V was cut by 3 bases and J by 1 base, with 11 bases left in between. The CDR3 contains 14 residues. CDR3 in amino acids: CASSWWRDSYEQYF. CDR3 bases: TGTGCCAGCAGCTGGTGGAGAGATTCCTACGAGCAGTACTTC. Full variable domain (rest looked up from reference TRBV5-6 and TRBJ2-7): DAGVTQSPTHLIKTRGQQVTLRCSPKSGHDTVSWYQQALGQGPQFIFQYYEEEERQRGNFPDRFSGHQFPNYSSELNVNALLLGDSALYLCASSWWRDSYEQYFGPGTRLTVT.

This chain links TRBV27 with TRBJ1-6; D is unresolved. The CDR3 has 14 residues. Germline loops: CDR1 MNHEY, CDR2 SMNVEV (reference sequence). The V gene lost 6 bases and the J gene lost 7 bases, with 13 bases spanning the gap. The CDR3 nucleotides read TGTGCCAGCAGCCCGGGAGCCGAGAATTCACCCCTCCACTTT. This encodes CASSPGAENSPLHF.